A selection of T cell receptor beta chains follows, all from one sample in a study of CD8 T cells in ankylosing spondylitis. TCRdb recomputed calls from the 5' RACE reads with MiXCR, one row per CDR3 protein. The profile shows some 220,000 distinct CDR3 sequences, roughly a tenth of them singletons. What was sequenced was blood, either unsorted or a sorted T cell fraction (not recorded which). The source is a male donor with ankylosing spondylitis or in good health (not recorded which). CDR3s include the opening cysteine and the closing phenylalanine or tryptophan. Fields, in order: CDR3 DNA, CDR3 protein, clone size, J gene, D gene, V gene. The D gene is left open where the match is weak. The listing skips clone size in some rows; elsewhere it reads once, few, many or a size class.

CDR3nt: TGCAGTGCTAGAGCCCTCGGAGGGGGCCACTCCTACGAGCAGTACTTC
CDR3aa: CSARALGGGHSYEQYF
abundance: many
j_gene: TRBJ2-7
d_gene: -
v_gene: TRBV20-1

CDR3nt: TGCAGCGTTGAGGGACAGCTAAACACCGGGGAGCTGTTTTTT
CDR3aa: CSVEGQLNTGELFF
abundance: -
j_gene: TRBJ2-2
d_gene: TRBD1
v_gene: TRBV29-1

CDR3nt: TGCGCCAGCAGCCCCTATTGGACAGACCAAGAGACCCAGTACTTC
CDR3aa: CASSPYWTDQETQYF
abundance: few
j_gene: TRBJ2-5
d_gene: -
v_gene: TRBV4-1

CDR3nt: TGTGCCAGCAGCCAGCCCGGCAACGTCCTGACTTTC
CDR3aa: CASSQPGNVLTF
abundance: -
j_gene: TRBJ2-6
d_gene: -
v_gene: TRBV3-1

CDR3nt: TGTGCCAGCTCACCACAACCCCCGGACAGGGCGAACACTGAAGCTTTCTTT
CDR3aa: CASSPQPPDRANTEAFF
abundance: once
j_gene: TRBJ1-1
d_gene: TRBD1
v_gene: TRBV18

CDR3nt: TGTGCCAGCAGCTTAATGGCAGGGGAAGATACGCAGTATTTT
CDR3aa: CASSLMAGEDTQYF
abundance: many
j_gene: TRBJ2-3
d_gene: -
v_gene: TRBV7-9

CDR3nt: TGCGCCAGCTCCCCGACCGAGGGTCGAGTTGCTGGGGAGACCCAGTACTTC
CDR3aa: CASSPTEGRVAGETQYF
abundance: many
j_gene: TRBJ2-5
d_gene: -
v_gene: TRBV5-1

CDR3nt: TGTGCCAGCAGCTCCCAAGCGACAGGACCGTACCAAGAGACCCAGTACTTC
CDR3aa: CASSSQATGPYQETQYF
abundance: many
j_gene: TRBJ2-5
d_gene: -
v_gene: TRBV7-6

CDR3nt: TGTGCCAGCAGTGAATGGGACAGGTCCTCCTACGAGCAGTACTTC
CDR3aa: CASSEWDRSSYEQYF
abundance: many
j_gene: TRBJ2-7
d_gene: TRBD1
v_gene: TRBV25-1

CDR3nt: TGCGCCAGCAGTGAGTCGTGGTCTCAAGAGACCCAGTACTTC
CDR3aa: CASSESWSQETQYF
abundance: -
j_gene: TRBJ2-5
d_gene: -
v_gene: TRBV10-1

CDR3nt: TGTGCCAGCAGTTTGGACGCCGCTTACAATGAGCAGTTCTTC
CDR3aa: CASSLDAAYNEQFF
abundance: many
j_gene: TRBJ2-1
d_gene: -
v_gene: TRBV2

CDR3nt: TGTTCCAGTAGTATAGGGGAAACAGACGGGATGAAGTACTTC
CDR3aa: CSSSIGETDGMKYF
abundance: -
j_gene: TRBJ2-7
d_gene: -
v_gene: TRBV19

CDR3nt: TGTGCCTGGAGTGTTCCTACAGGTTTCGGTTCACCCCTCCACTTT
CDR3aa: CAWSVPTGFGSPLHF
abundance: few
j_gene: TRBJ1-6
d_gene: -
v_gene: TRBV30

CDR3nt: TGTGCCAGCAGCCGGGAATCCGGCACCACCGGGGAGCTGTTTTTT
CDR3aa: CASSRESGTTGELFF
abundance: many
j_gene: TRBJ2-2
d_gene: -
v_gene: TRBV6-1

CDR3nt: TGCAGCGTGGGGGACAGGGCATATGGCTACACCTTC
CDR3aa: CSVGDRAYGYTF
abundance: many
j_gene: TRBJ1-2
d_gene: TRBD1
v_gene: TRBV29-1

CDR3nt: TGTGCCAGCAGCTACAGGGACTTCGCAAACATTCAGTACTTC
CDR3aa: CASSYRDFANIQYF
abundance: many
j_gene: TRBJ2-4
d_gene: -
v_gene: TRBV7-2

CDR3nt: TGTGCCAGCTCACCACGTCAAGGGCGTGTGGAGACCCAGTACTTC
CDR3aa: CASSPRQGRVETQYF
abundance: -
j_gene: TRBJ2-5
d_gene: -
v_gene: TRBV18

CDR3nt: TGTGCCAGCAGTTTAAGTTGGACCTGGACTAGCACAGATACGCAGTATTTT
CDR3aa: CASSLSWTWTSTDTQYF
abundance: -
j_gene: TRBJ2-3
d_gene: -
v_gene: TRBV27

CDR3nt: TGTGCCAGCTCACCCGGACTAGCGGGGGGACAAGAGACCCAGTACTTC
CDR3aa: CASSPGLAGGQETQYF
abundance: many
j_gene: TRBJ2-5
d_gene: TRBD2
v_gene: TRBV18

CDR3nt: TGCAGTGCTCCCGGGACAGCACAAGGGACCCAGTACTTC
CDR3aa: CSAPGTAQGTQYF
abundance: many
j_gene: TRBJ2-5
d_gene: TRBD1
v_gene: TRBV20-1

CDR3nt: TGTGCCAGCAGCCGCGGACTAGGCGAGCAGTACTTC
CDR3aa: CASSRGLGEQYF
abundance: many
j_gene: TRBJ2-7
d_gene: TRBD2
v_gene: TRBV2

CDR3nt: TGTGCCAGCAGTGAATTTAGGACCCTGGAAACAGATACGCAGTATTTT
CDR3aa: CASSEFRTLETDTQYF
abundance: few
j_gene: TRBJ2-3
d_gene: -
v_gene: TRBV25-1

CDR3nt: TGCGCCAGCAGCCCGAACACGGGGCTCGTCGGGAACTATGGCTACACCTTC
CDR3aa: CASSPNTGLVGNYGYTF
abundance: -
j_gene: TRBJ1-2
d_gene: -
v_gene: TRBV10-1

CDR3nt: TGCGCCAGCAGCCAAGAAGCGAACAATAACTATGGCTACACCTTC
CDR3aa: CASSQEANNNYGYTF
abundance: many
j_gene: TRBJ1-2
d_gene: -
v_gene: TRBV4-1

CDR3nt: TGCGCCAGCAGCCGGGACACCGTCGGGAGAGATGAGCAGTTCTTC
CDR3aa: CASSRDTVGRDEQFF
abundance: many
j_gene: TRBJ2-1
d_gene: -
v_gene: TRBV5-1

CDR3nt: TGTGCCATCAGTGACCCCGGGACAGGGTCCTACGAGCAGTACTTC
CDR3aa: CAISDPGTGSYEQYF
abundance: many
j_gene: TRBJ2-7
d_gene: TRBD1
v_gene: TRBV10-3

CDR3nt: TGTGCCACCAGCAGGACAAGCGGGGCGGGATACAATGAGCAGTTCTTC
CDR3aa: CATSRTSGAGYNEQFF
abundance: many
j_gene: TRBJ2-1
d_gene: TRBD2
v_gene: TRBV15